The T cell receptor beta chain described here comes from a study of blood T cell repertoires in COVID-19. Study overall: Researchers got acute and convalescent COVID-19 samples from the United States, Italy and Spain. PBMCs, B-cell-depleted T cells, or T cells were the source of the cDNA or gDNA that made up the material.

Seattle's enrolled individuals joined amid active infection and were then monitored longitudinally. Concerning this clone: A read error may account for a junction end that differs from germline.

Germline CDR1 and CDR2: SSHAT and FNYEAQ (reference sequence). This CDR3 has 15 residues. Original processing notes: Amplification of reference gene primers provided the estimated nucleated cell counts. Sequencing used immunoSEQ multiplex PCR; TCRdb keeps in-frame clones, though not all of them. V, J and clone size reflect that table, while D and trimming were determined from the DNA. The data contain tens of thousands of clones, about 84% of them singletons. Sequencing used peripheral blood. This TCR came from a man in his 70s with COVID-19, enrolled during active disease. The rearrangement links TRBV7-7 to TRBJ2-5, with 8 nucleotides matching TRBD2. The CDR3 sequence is CASSTSGRRGETQYF. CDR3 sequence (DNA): TGTGCTAGCAGTACGAGCGGGAGAAGGGGAGAGACCCAGTACTTC.